This TCR beta chain was identified during a study of persistence of HIV-infected CD4 T cells. About this clone: The antigen is unknown.

Overlapping HIV-1 Gag 15-mer peptides at approximately 1 ug per peptide per mL were used. CD40L/CD69 double-negative CD45RO-high memory CD4+ T cells were collected. Looked up from germline, CDR1 is LNHDA and CDR2 is SQIVND (reference sequence). The V gene lost 5 bases and the J gene lost 3 bases, with 14 bases spanning the gap. The CDR3 is made up of 16 amino acids. The libraries were made with immunoSEQ version 4 in survey mode. Only in-frame clones appear in the TCRdb table, and some are missing; sequencing was by immunoSEQ multiplex PCR. The sample contains roughly 35,000 clones, about 81% of which appear only once.

The specimen comprised cultured CD4+ T cells from PBMCs, sampled from a patient who received antiretroviral therapy. The genes are TRBV19 and TRBJ1-6; D unclear. This TCR was recovered from an adult with HIV. The donor label of this sample is uncertain. This CDR3 is CASSVSREVYNSPLHF. The CDR3 DNA reads as TGTGCCAGTAGTGTTTCCCGGGAGGTCTATAATTCACCCCTCCACTTT.